These T cell receptor beta chains were read from a single sample in a study of cytomegalovirus exposure and HLA in healthy donors. The data were produced by immunoSEQ multiplex PCR, yet TCRdb's version contains in-frame clones alone and is incomplete. This sample contains 200,000 or so clones. The sequenced sample consisted of PBMCs. These receptors were collected from a boy under 18 in good health and CMV-seronegative. Each CDR3 is given with its conserved first and last residue. D genes are given only for firm matches.

v_call	j_call	d_call	cdr3_aa	cdr3_nt
TRBV2	TRBJ1-1	TRBD1	CASSDPDRANTEAFF	TGTGCCAGCAGTGACCCTGACAGGGCGAACACTGAAGCTTTCTTT
TRBV6-6	TRBJ1-1	NA	CASSSPPGRAEAFF	TGTGCCAGCAGTTCCCCCCCTGGGAGGGCTGAAGCTTTCTTT
TRBV5-5	TRBJ2-1	TRBD2	CASSDTSGGGGSYNEQFF	TGTGCCAGCAGCGACACTAGCGGGGGCGGTGGGTCCTACAATGAGCAGTTCTTC
TRBV29-1	TRBJ1-5	NA	CSAKVRVKDPVPNQPQHF	TGCAGCGCCAAGGTGAGGGTAAAAGACCCAGTACCAAATCAGCCCCAGCATTTT
TRBV6-6	TRBJ1-1	NA	CASSTGPEAEAFF	TGTGCCAGCAGCACTGGACCGGAGGCTGAAGCTTTCTTT
TRBV6-7	TRBJ2-1	NA	CASGRDQFF	TGTGCCAGCGGCCGGGATCAGTTCTTC
TRBV28	TRBJ1-4	NA	CASSQGLEKLFF	TGTGCCAGCAGCCAGGGGTTGGAAAAACTGTTTTTT
TRBV10-3	TRBJ1-1	NA	CAISESRQNRGTEAFF	TGTGCCATCAGTGAGTCCAGACAAAACCGAGGGACTGAAGCTTTCTTT
TRBV28	TRBJ1-4	NA	CASRLAGTSTGKLFF	TGTGCCAGCCGATTAGCCGGGACTTCAACCGGGAAACTGTTTTTT
TRBV2	TRBJ1-1	NA	CASSGRAEAFF	TGTGCCAGCAGTGGGCGGGCTGAAGCTTTCTTT
TRBV28	TRBJ2-7	NA	CASSPGGPDGEQYF	TGTGCCAGCAGTCCCGGGGGGCCGGACGGCGAGCAGTACTTC
TRBV6-6	TRBJ2-2	NA	CATLYKFYTGELFF	TGTGCCACCCTTTATAAATTTTACACCGGGGAGCTGTTTTTT
TRBV27	TRBJ1-1	NA	CASSNQGLTEAFF	TGTGCCAGCAGTAACCAGGGTCTGACTGAAGCTTTCTTT
TRBV5-6	TRBJ1-6	NA	CASSLFLSPLHF	TGTGCCAGCAGCTTATTCCTTTCACCCCTCCACTTT
TRBV5-1	TRBJ1-2	NA	CASRPTGGRVGGYTF	TGCGCCAGCAGGCCCACCGGGGGGCGCGTGGGGGGCTACACCTTC
TRBV6-6	TRBJ2-7	NA	CASSPSGTGRLYEQYF	TGTGCCAGCAGTCCCTCCGGGACTGGCAGGTTGTACGAGCAGTACTTC
TRBV9	TRBJ1-1	NA	CASSVGPASGLNTEAFF	TGTGCCAGCAGCGTAGGCCCCGCGTCAGGGCTGAACACTGAAGCTTTCTTT
TRBV23-1	TRBJ2-1	NA	CASSPSCRYNEQFF	TGCGCCAGCAGTCCCTCCTGCAGGTACAATGAGCAGTTCTTC
TRBV9	TRBJ2-2	TRBD2	CASSVTGGASGELFF	TGTGCCAGCAGCGTAACGGGGGGGGCCTCCGGGGAGCTGTTTTTT
TRBV2	TRBJ1-5	NA	CASSSGYNQPQHF	TGTGCCAGCAGTTCGGGGTACAATCAGCCCCAGCATTTT
TRBV7-2	TRBJ1-5	TRBD1	CASSLGGGTGYNQPQHF	TGTGCCAGCAGCTTAGGTGGGGGGACAGGGTACAATCAGCCCCAGCATTTT
TRBV7-9	TRBJ1-4	NA	CASSLSTWQGNGKLFF	TGTGCCAGCAGCTTAAGTACCTGGCAGGGAAATGGAAAACTGTTTTTT
TRBV11-2	TRBJ1-6	NA	CASSLSGERNSPLHF	TGTGCCAGCAGCTTAAGTGGAGAGAGGAATTCACCCCTCCACTTT
TRBV15	TRBJ2-3	NA	CATSRDVGENTQYF	TGTGCCACCAGCAGAGATGTCGGGGAAAATACGCAGTATTTT
TRBV11-3	TRBJ1-1	NA	CASSSETGREAFF	TGTGCCAGCAGCTCGGAAACAGGGCGTGAAGCTTTCTTT
TRBV7-8	TRBJ1-1	NA	CASSLGIRVDSEAFF	TGTGCCAGCAGCTTAGGGATCAGAGTGGACAGTGAAGCTTTCTTT
TRBV6-6	TRBJ2-5	NA	CASSPHSGAWPETQYF	TGTGCCAGCAGCCCACACAGCGGAGCGTGGCCGGAGACCCAGTACTTC
TRBV7-2	TRBJ1-2	NA	CASSLDRTAGYTF	TGTGCCAGCAGCTTAGACAGGACGGCGGGCTACACCTTC
TRBV9	TRBJ2-3	TRBD1	CASSVEEGGQGLKYF	TGTGCCAGCAGCGTAGAGGAGGGAGGACAGGGGTTGAAGTATTTT
TRBV9	TRBJ1-1	NA	CASSSPRGGLSTEAFF	TGTGCCAGCAGCTCACCTAGGGGGGGTCTGAGCACTGAAGCTTTCTTT
TRBV6-6	TRBJ1-2	TRBD1	CASSPRQGAAYGYTF	TGTGCCAGCAGCCCCCGACAGGGGGCGGCGTATGGCTACACCTTC
TRBV9	TRBJ2-1	TRBD1	CASSVTVLGTGLSNEQFF	TGTGCCAGCAGCGTAACGGTTCTGGGGACAGGGTTGTCCAATGAGCAGTTCTTC
TRBV9	TRBJ1-4	NA	CASSGGLQTNEKLFF	TGTGCCAGCAGCGGTGGACTCCAAACTAATGAAAAACTGTTTTTT
TRBV6-1	TRBJ1-5	NA	CASSEGREEPQHF	TGTGCCAGCAGTGAGGGCAGGGAGGAGCCCCAGCATTTT
TRBV10-2	TRBJ1-5	NA	CASSEGGSQPQHF	TGCGCCAGCAGTGAAGGGGGTAGTCAGCCCCAGCATTTT
TRBV28	TRBJ2-6	NA	CASRGGRTGANVLTF	TGTGCCAGCAGGGGGGGACGAACTGGGGCCAACGTCCTGACTTTC
TRBV11-2	TRBJ2-7	TRBD2	CASSPRGGLALYEQYF	TGTGCCAGCAGCCCCCGGGGGGGACTAGCGCTGTACGAGCAGTACTTC
TRBV10-3	TRBJ2-5	NA	CAISEGGEKETQYF	TGTGCCATCAGTGAAGGCGGGGAGAAAGAGACCCAGTACTTC
TRBV6-5	TRBJ2-3	NA	CASCSGHSTDTQYF	TGTGCCAGCTGTAGTGGTCATAGCACAGATACGCAGTATTTT
TRBV29-1	TRBJ1-1	NA	CSGIRTVNEAFF	TGCAGTGGTATAAGGACAGTTAATGAAGCTTTCTTT
TRBV5-1	TRBJ1-2	NA	CASSHRPPQAPNYGYTF	TGCGCCAGCAGCCATAGGCCCCCACAGGCCCCTAACTATGGCTACACCTTC
TRBV7-2	TRBJ2-4	NA	CASSRLGHNGDIQYF	TGTGCCAGCAGCCGGCTGGGACATAACGGGGACATTCAGTACTTC
TRBV18	TRBJ2-7	TRBD1	CASSPKQGNDEQYF	TGTGCCAGCTCACCAAAACAGGGGAACGACGAGCAGTACTTC
TRBV27	TRBJ2-6	NA	CASAGSGANVLTF	TGTGCCAGCGCAGGGTCTGGGGCCAACGTCCTGACTTTC
TRBV4-2	TRBJ2-4	NA	CASSQGIQGSVAKNIQYF	TGTGCCAGCAGCCAAGGGATTCAGGGTTCCGTAGCCAAAAACATTCAGTACTTC
TRBV15	TRBJ1-5	NA	CATSRDPGDQPQHF	TGTGCCACCAGCAGAGATCCGGGAGATCAGCCCCAGCATTTT
TRBV27	TRBJ2-3	NA	CASSMGAADTQYF	TGTGCCAGCAGTATGGGGGCAGCCGATACGCAGTATTTT